The 31 T cell receptor beta chains below come from one sample, sequenced in a study of response to subunit inactivated influenza vaccine. TCRdb re-analysed the RT-PCR reads in MiXCR, keeping a single row per CDR3 protein. The table has a few hundred thousand distinct CDR3 sequences, 12% to 15% seen once; the top ten hold around 10%. The sample was PBMCs from blood, taken 11 to 12 days after vaccination. The receptors derive from a man in his forties or fifties who received an inactivated influenza vaccine.

V usage is TRBV4-2 and J usage is TRBJ2-2; the D is unclear. Between the trimmed V and J ends, which lost 0 bases and 3 bases, there was a span of 8 bases. CDR1 LGHNA and CDR2 YNFKEQ come from the germline V gene. The CDR3 consists of 15 residues. The CDR3 region is CASSQETHDTGELFF. The DNA for the CDR3 is TGTGCCAGCAGCCAAGAGACTCACGACACCGGGGAGCTGTTTTTT.

This clonotype showed up many times. The CDR3 reads CASSVGGSTDTQYF. DNA for the CDR3: TGTGCCAGCAGCGTAGGAGGGAGTACAGATACGCAGTATTTT. The rearrangement uses TRBV9 and TRBJ2-3; tentatively, D is TRBD2 (5 bases). Germline CDR1 is SGDLS and CDR2 is YYNGEE. The V end was cut by 0 bases, the J end by 3 bases, with 8 bases between. This CDR3 has 14 residues. Complete variable domain (other parts from reference TRBV9 and TRBJ2-3): DSGVTQTPKHLITATGQRVTLRCSPRSGDLSVYWYQQSLDQGLQFLIQYYNGEERAKGNILERFSAQQFPDLHSELNLSSLELGDSALYFCASSVGGSTDTQYFGPGTRLTVL.

In this sample, this clonotype turned up a few times. The chain uses TRBV20-1 and TRBJ1-5; 7 bases match TRBD1. The V segment lost 5 bases and the J segment 4 bases; nucleotides outside the gene matches: 5. Germline V gene data show CDR1 as DFQATT and CDR2 as SNEGSKA (reference sequence). CDR3 length equals 13 residues. In DNA, the CDR3 is TGCAGTGCTTCGACAGGGTATAATCAGCCCCAGCATTTT. This encodes CSASTGYNQPQHF.

This clonotype was seen many times. V and J are TRBV24-1 and TRBJ1-1; D gene uncertain. There are 13 residues in the CDR3. Germline-derived CDR1 and CDR2 are KGHDR and SFDVKD. V lost 4 bases and J lost 3, with 8 bases in between. The chain's CDR3 is CATSDPDYTEAFF. CDR3 nucleotide sequence: TGTGCCACCAGTGACCCGGACTACACTGAAGCTTTCTTT.

This chain links TRBV12-5 with TRBJ2-2, with D possibly matching TRBD1 (5 bases). Germline CDR1 reads LGHNT; CDR2 reads FRNRAP. V was shortened by 0 bases and J by 4 bases, with 12 bases between the two germline ends. The CDR3 has 16 amino acids. This chain's CDR3 is CASGLVRGTGTGELFF. In DNA, the CDR3 is TGTGCTAGTGGTTTGGTACGAGGCACAGGCACCGGGGAGCTGTTTTTT.

The chain recombines TRBV19 with TRBJ2-5; the match to TRBD2 covers 7 bases. CDR1 LNHDA and CDR2 SQIVND come from the germline V gene (reference sequence). V trimming: 3 bases; J trimming: 5 bases; junction bases outside the gene matches: 9. The CDR3 has 15 residues. The CDR3 DNA sequence: TGTGCCAGTAGTATTGGGCTAGCGGACGGGGAGACCCAGTACTTC. This gives the protein CASSIGLADGETQYF.

This clonotype was seen a handful of times. The gene calls are TRBV4-2 and TRBJ2-7, with 8 bases that match TRBD1. The germline gives CDR1 LGHNA, CDR2 YNFKEQ. This CDR3 spans 15 amino acids. The trim removed 1 base at V and 3 bases at J, leaving 5 bases unmatched. The CDR3 DNA follows: TGTGCCAGCAGCCAAGGGACAGGGCATAACTACGAGCAGTACTTC. Amino acid sequence: CASSQGTGHNYEQYF.

The rearrangement uses TRBV5-1 and TRBJ2-3, with 7 bases that match TRBD1. There are 15 residues in the CDR3. V shed 4 bases, J shed 2 bases, and the junction held 7 bases outside the gene matches. Germline V gene data show CDR1 as SGHRS and CDR2 as YFSETQ. The CDR3 nucleotides read TGCGCCAGCAGCGGCACGGGACAGTACACAGATACGCAGTATTTT. It is translated as CASSGTGQYTDTQYF. Full variable domain (missing parts from reference TRBV5-1 and TRBJ2-3): KAGVTQTPRYLIKTRGQQVTLSCSPISGHRSVSWYQQTPGQGLQFLFEYFSETQRNKGNFPGRFSGRQFSNSRSEMNVSTLELGDSALYLCASSGTGQYTDTQYFGPGTRLTVL.

This clonotype turned up a few times. The chain couples TRBV4-1 to TRBJ2-1, with D uncertain. Germline V CDR1 and CDR2: MGHRA, YSYEKL. This CDR3 has 13 amino acids. V lost 4 bases to trimming and J lost 5 bases, with 9 bases between them. CDR3 protein: CASSLYTDNEQFF. As DNA, the CDR3 is TGCGCCAGCAGCCTTTACACAGACAATGAGCAGTTCTTC.

This clonotype turned up a few times. The chain combines TRBV6-5 with TRBJ2-5; 8 nucleotides line up with TRBD1. J lost 5 bases, V lost 2 bases, and 4 bases had no gene match. The germline V gene encodes CDR1 MNHEY and CDR2 SVGAGI. CDR3 length: 14 residues. Written as DNA, the CDR3 is TGTGCCAGCAGTTACGACAGGGGTAGGGAGACCCAGTACTTC. Protein sequence: CASSYDRGRETQYF.

The V gene is TRBV6-2 or TRBV6-3, the J gene TRBJ1-2; D unresolved. The germline V gene has CDR1 MNHEY and CDR2 SVGEGT. V was pared by 8 bases and J by 4 bases, with 14 bases between. CDR3 length equals 13 residues. CDR3 nucleotides: TGTGCCAGCCATCCCCGGACCTCCTATGGCTACACCTTC. This codes for CASHPRTSYGYTF.

V usage is TRBV11-2 and J usage is TRBJ2-5; 8 nucleotides agree with TRBD1. Germline V CDR1 and CDR2: SGHAT, FQNNGV. CDR3 size: 17 residues. J was trimmed by 2 bases and V by 0 bases; bases with no gene match: 8. Here the CDR3 reads CASSLDLDRGFQETQYF. The CDR3 bases are TGTGCCAGCAGCTTAGATCTTGACAGGGGTTTTCAAGAGACCCAGTACTTC.

This clonotype was counted only a few times. The chain carries TRBV25-1 and TRBJ2-7; D is ambiguous. Germline CDR1 reads MGHDK; CDR2 reads SYGVNS. This CDR3 contains 14 residues. Between the trimmed V and J ends, which lost 2 bases and 5 bases, there was a span of 13 bases. The CDR3 is CASSEGRNADEQYF. CDR3 DNA: TGTGCCAGCAGTGAAGGCAGGAACGCCGACGAGCAGTACTTC.

This clonotype has only a few counts. This sequence joins TRBV6-5 and TRBJ1-1, with D tentatively TRBD1 (6 bases). The germline V gene has CDR1 MNHEY and CDR2 SVGAGI. This CDR3 comprises 15 residues. V lost 0 bases to trimming and J lost 4 bases, with 12 bases between them. CDR3 coding DNA: TGTGCCAGCAGTTACTCGATAGGGGGGGCCACTGAAGCTTTCTTT. The encoded protein is CASSYSIGGATEAFF.

The chain has TRBV7-8 and TRBJ2-5; 7 bases match TRBD1. This CDR3 has 15 residues. CDR1 is SGHVS and CDR2 is FQNEAQ in the germline V gene. The V and J ends lost 5 bases and 6 bases, in that order; junction bases with no gene match: 12. The CDR3 DNA reads as TGTGCCAGCAGCCGTGACAGGGTTGTCGTGCAGACCCAGTACTTC. It encodes CASSRDRVVVQTQYF.

This clonotype was found many times. The genes are TRBV29-1 and TRBJ2-1; 7 bases align to TRBD2. The germline gives CDR1 SQVTM, CDR2 ANQGSEA. The V segment lost 6 bases and the J segment 3 bases; nucleotides outside the gene matches: 5. This CDR3 is built from 13 residues. The CDR3 is CSVASGIYNEQFF. CDR3 nucleotides: TGCAGCGTCGCTAGCGGCATCTACAATGAGCAGTTCTTC.

This clonotype was observed a few times. The rearrangement uses TRBV7-2 and TRBJ1-3; D not certain. The CDR3 extends over 13 amino acids. Germline-derived CDR1 and CDR2 are SGHTA and FQGNSA. Trimming left V 1 base short and J 4 bases short, with 5 bases between. CDR3 amino acids: CASSLGRGNTIYF. CDR3 in DNA: TGTGCCAGCAGCTTAGGCAGGGGAAACACCATATATTTT.

There are a few counts of this clonotype. The chain employs TRBV7-9 and TRBJ2-1; no firm D call. V dropped 5 bases and J dropped 8 bases, with 10 bases sitting between them. Germline V gene data show CDR1 as SEHNR and CDR2 as FQNEAQ (reference sequence). The CDR3 is 12 residues long. CDR3 residues: CASSPRFDEQFF. CDR3 coding DNA: TGTGCCAGCAGCCCGAGATTCGATGAGCAGTTCTTC.

Only a few counts were recorded for this clonotype. The chain joins TRBV7-2 to TRBJ2-1, with 7 positions matching TRBD1. From germline, CDR1 is SGHTA and CDR2 FQGNSA. The CDR3 consists of 15 residues. V lost 3 bases to trimming and J lost 10 bases; unmatched junction nucleotides: 12. CDR3 residues: CASSFAGTASREQFF. CDR3 DNA sequence: TGTGCCAGCAGCTTTGCCGGGACAGCCTCTCGGGAGCAGTTCTTC.

The genes are TRBV15 and TRBJ2-2; tentative D call: TRBD1 (6 bases). CDR3 length: 15 amino acids. Trimming pared 2 bases from V and 0 bases from J, leaving 7 bases between. Looked up from germline, CDR1 is LNHNV and CDR2 is YYDKDF (reference sequence). The CDR3 DNA is TGTGCCACCAGCAGAAACAGGGCGAACACCGGGGAGCTGTTTTTT. It codes for CATSRNRANTGELFF.

This clonotype has only a few counts. This chain links TRBV6-2 or TRBV6-3 with TRBJ2-1; 7 nucleotides align to TRBD1. The CDR3 length is 15 residues. Germline trimming cut 0 bases from V and 5 bases from J; bases unmatched to any gene: 4. Germline V gene data show CDR1 as MNHEY and CDR2 as SVGEGT. The CDR3 bases are TGTGCCAGCAGTTACTCTGGGCAGGGGGACAATGAGCAGTTCTTC. Its translation: CASSYSGQGDNEQFF.

In its sample, this clonotype was seen a few times. The chain has TRBV6-1 and TRBJ2-3, with no clear D. V gave up 7 bases and J gave up 2 bases, with 19 bases separating them. The germline V gene has CDR1 MNHNS and CDR2 SASEGT. CDR3 size: 16 residues. The CDR3 DNA sequence: TGTGCCAGCACTGGAGAGGCAGGCCTTTACACAGATACGCAGTATTTT. Its translation: CASTGEAGLYTDTQYF.

This clonotype was detected a few times. This chain links TRBV12-3 or TRBV12-4 with TRBJ2-7; 11 nucleotides match TRBD1. CDR3 length equals 14 residues. V lost 7 bases to trimming and J lost 5 bases; unmatched junction nucleotides: 7. The chain's CDR3 is CASTPGQGGHEQYF. CDR3 bases: TGTGCCAGCACCCCGGGACAGGGGGGCCACGAGCAGTACTTC.

This clonotype was recorded a few times. The chain employs TRBV12-3 or TRBV12-4 and TRBJ2-3; D gene uncertain. V shed 7 bases and J shed 4 bases, with 12 bases lying between them. The CDR3 is made up of 13 amino acids. The CDR3 nucleotides are TGTGCCAGCACCCCTAGTGGGGCAGATACGCAGTATTTT. Protein sequence: CASTPSGADTQYF.

There are many counts of this clonotype. The V and J genes are TRBV5-1 and TRBJ2-7; TRBD2 matches at 10 bases. This CDR3 spans 15 amino acids. V shed 1 base and J 3 bases; nucleotides not matched to a gene: 4. Germline assignment: CDR1 SGHRS and CDR2 YFSETQ. As DNA, the CDR3 is TGCGCCAGCAGCTTGCTAGCGGGAGCTGGCTACGAGCAGTACTTC. This translates into CASSLLAGAGYEQYF. Full variable domain (remainder filled in from reference TRBV5-1 and TRBJ2-7): KAGVTQTPRYLIKTRGQQVTLSCSPISGHRSVSWYQQTPGQGLQFLFEYFSETQRNKGNFPGRFSGRQFSNSRSEMNVSTLELGDSALYLCASSLLAGAGYEQYFGPGTRLTVT.

This clonotype showed up many times. The V and J genes are TRBV20-1 and TRBJ2-3, with 14 nucleotides matching TRBD2. The CDR3 loop spans 14 amino acids. J lost 5 bases, V lost 5 bases, and 3 bases had no gene match. Germline CDR1 is DFQATT and CDR2 is SNEGSKA (reference sequence). The CDR3 here is CSAPTSGGGDTQYF. The DNA for the CDR3 is TGCAGTGCTCCGACTAGCGGGGGGGGAGATACGCAGTATTTT.

This clonotype has a handful of counts. J is TRBJ2-1 and V is TRBV3-1; D perhaps matches TRBD2 (6 bases). This CDR3 comprises 14 residues. Germline loops: CDR1 LGHDT, CDR2 YNNKEL (reference sequence). V gave up 1 base and J gave up 7 bases, with 11 bases separating them. The CDR3 protein is CASSQGRGGNEQFF. CDR3 in DNA: TGTGCCAGCAGCCAAGGGCGTGGGGGGAATGAGCAGTTCTTC.

Many counts were recorded for this clonotype. The rearrangement joins TRBV7-9 to TRBJ2-3; no definite D call. Germline V gene sequence: CDR1 SEHNR, CDR2 FQNEAQ (reference sequence). Trimming removed 4 bases at V and 0 bases at J, with 14 bases between. There are 16 residues in the CDR3. This chain's CDR3 is CASSSGLHYSTDTQYF. CDR3 nucleotides: TGTGCCAGCAGCTCCGGATTGCACTATAGCACAGATACGCAGTATTTT.

This sequence joins TRBV4-3 and TRBJ2-7, with D hard to call. This CDR3 has 17 residues. V was clipped by 4 bases and J by 2 bases, with 21 bases between them. The germline gives CDR1 LGHNA, CDR2 YSLEER. The CDR3 nucleotides are TGCGCCAGCAGCCGGAAGATCCTTGCGGAATCCGCCTACGAGCAGTACTTC. This sequence encodes CASSRKILAESAYEQYF.

This clonotype was seen only a few times. This sequence joins TRBV2 and TRBJ1-1; D is ambiguous. The germline CDR1 and CDR2 sequences are SNHLY and FYNNEI. CDR3 length equals 10 residues. Trimming removed 6 bases from V and 11 bases from J, with 10 bases in between. CDR3 bases: TGTGCCAGCAGCGACGGCCGGGCTTTCTTT. This encodes CASSDGRAFF.

This clonotype was seen only a few times. J is TRBJ2-3 and V is TRBV5-4, with D perhaps TRBD2 (6 bases). Looked up from germline, CDR1 is SGHNT and CDR2 is YYREEE (reference sequence). The V gene lost 5 bases and the J gene lost 4 bases, with 20 bases spanning the gap. This CDR3 is built from 16 residues. The CDR3 region is CASSSLVRGMADTQYF. The CDR3 DNA sequence: TGTGCCAGCAGTTCCCTAGTACGGGGGATGGCAGATACGCAGTATTTT.